These 16 T cell receptor beta chains were sequenced from one sample in a study of identical twins. In TCRdb, the 5' RACE reads were re-called with MiXCR into one record per CDR3 protein. The table shows under 250,000 distinct CDR3 sequences, with around 6.8% occurring only once. The same specimen was also included in a second study, on yellow fever vaccine responses in identical twins.

Sequencing was carried out using memory (CD45RO+) T cells sorted from blood. The receptors come from a woman aged 18-30 years in good health.

In its sample, this clonotype was seen a few times. The CDR3 DNA sequence: TGTGCCAGCAGCCACTCAGGGGGCGGTCAGCCCCAGCATTTT. Translated: CASSHSGGGQPQHF. The chain uses TRBV3-1 and TRBJ1-5, with 8 bases aligning to TRBD1. This CDR3 comprises 14 residues. Germline CDR1 and CDR2: LGHDT and YNNKEL (reference sequence). V trimming: 3 bases; J trimming: 6 bases; junction bases outside the gene matches: 4.

This clonotype was found once. The chain uses TRBV7-3 and TRBJ2-6; 9 nucleotides line up with TRBD1. From germline, CDR1 is SGHTA and CDR2 FQGTGA. Trimming at V came to 2 bases and at J to 1 base, leaving 6 bases not matched to a gene. The CDR3 contains 18 residues. The CDR3 coding sequence is TGTGCCAGCAGCTTACGGGGGACAGGGATATCTGGGGCCAACGTCCTGACTTTC. This translates into CASSLRGTGISGANVLTF.

In its sample, this clonotype was seen a few times. The chain carries TRBV10-3 and TRBJ1-4; D remains ambiguous. V was cut by 5 bases and J by 8 bases, with 12 bases left in between. This CDR3 is built from 13 residues. Germline values: CDR1 ENHRY, CDR2 SYGVKD. The CDR3 DNA follows: TGTGCCATCAGTTTCGGTCTTTGGGAAAAACTGTTTTTT. Protein product: CAISFGLWEKLFF.

The V gene is TRBV7-9, the J gene TRBJ1-2; D ambiguous. This CDR3 is 12 amino acids long. V shed 5 bases and J shed 7 bases, with 11 bases lying between them. Germline V CDR1 and CDR2: SEHNR, FQNEAQ (reference sequence). The CDR3 protein is CASSPPFRGYTF. CDR3 bases: TGTGCCAGCAGCCCCCCGTTCCGTGGCTACACCTTC. Supplemented by reference TRBV7-9 and TRBJ1-2, the full variable domain reads DTGVSQNPRHKITKRGQNVTFRCDPISEHNRLYWYRQTLGQGPEFLTYFQNEAQLEKSRLLSDRFSAERPKGSFSTLEIQRTEQGDSAMYLCASSPPFRGYTFGSGTRLTVV.

The V call is TRBV12-3 or TRBV12-4, the J call TRBJ2-7; maybe TRBD2 (6 bases). The CDR3 is made up of 14 amino acids. Between the trimmed V and J ends, which lost 1 base and 3 bases, there was a span of 10 bases. CDR3 sequence reads: CASSLEEGRYEQYF. DNA for the CDR3: TGTGCCAGCAGTTTAGAGGAGGGGCGCTACGAGCAGTACTTC.

This sequence joins TRBV5-1 and TRBJ1-2; no definite D call. The CDR3 has 15 amino acids. V was pared by 3 bases and J by 8 bases, with 20 bases between. The V gene's germline CDR1 is SGHRS and CDR2 YFSETQ. In nucleotides, the CDR3 is TGCGCCAGCAGCTCCCTCGTCCCCTCCCCGGGAGGCTACACCTTC. It translates to CASSSLVPSPGGYTF.

The CDR3 bases are TGTGCCAGCAGGGCCGAAGAGACCCAGTACTTC. This gives the protein CASRAEETQYF. This chain links TRBV6-6 with TRBJ2-5; the D is unclear. The CDR3 is 11 residues long. CDR1 and CDR2 from the germline V gene are MNHNY and SVGAGI (reference sequence). V lost 6 bases, J lost 3 bases, and 5 bases lay in between.

V is TRBV29-1 and J is TRBJ2-3; possibly TRBD1 or TRBD2 for D (5 bases each). The CDR3 runs 14 residues. The V and J ends lost 4 bases and 1 base respectively, with 12 bases between them. The germline V gene has CDR1 SQVTM and CDR2 ANQGSEA. CDR3 sequence: CSVVGLGGTDTQYF. The CDR3 DNA sequence: TGCAGCGTTGTTGGGTTGGGGGGCACAGATACGCAGTATTTT.

This clonotype was seen at least ten times. The chain couples TRBV29-1 to TRBJ2-1, with TRBD2 matching 11 bases. The J segment lost 8 bases and the V segment lost 3 bases, leaving 9 bases of the junction unmatched. There are 15 residues in the CDR3. Germline lookup yields CDR1 SQVTM and CDR2 ANQGSEA. CDR3 amino acids: CSVEPTSGSYDEQFF. In DNA form, the CDR3 reads TGCAGCGTTGAGCCTACTAGCGGGAGTTACGATGAGCAGTTCTTC.

At least ten counts were recorded for this clonotype. This chain joins TRBV20-1 and TRBJ2-7, with a weak D call TRBD2 (5 bases). CDR1 is DFQATT, CDR2 SNEGSKA, per germline (reference sequence). This CDR3 is 10 amino acids long. The V end lost 6 bases, the J end lost 7 bases, and 10 bases lay between the germline ends. DNA for the CDR3: TGCAGTGCCCTGGACTTGGAGCAGTACTTC. Translation: CSALDLEQYF.

This clonotype was counted a few times. The rearrangement joins TRBV5-1 to TRBJ1-4; D is possibly TRBD1 (5 bases). The germline CDR1 and CDR2 sequences are SGHRS and YFSETQ. V was trimmed by 0 bases and J by 3 bases, leaving 6 bases between them. The length of the CDR3 is 14 residues. CDR3 coding DNA: TGCGCCAGCAGCTTGGACAGGTCTAATGAAAAACTGTTTTTT. This codes for CASSLDRSNEKLFF.

This clonotype was counted only a few times. The rearrangement uses TRBV19 and TRBJ2-1; 10 nucleotides match TRBD2. This CDR3 spans 16 amino acids. CDR1 and CDR2 (germline): LNHDA, SQIVND (reference sequence). J was trimmed by 4 bases and V by 3 bases; bases with no gene match: 6. CDR3 amino acids: CASSISGGRFYNEQFF. The CDR3 DNA sequence: TGTGCCAGTAGTATTAGCGGGGGGCGCTTTTACAATGAGCAGTTCTTC. Full variable domain (missing parts from reference TRBV19 and TRBJ2-1): DGGITQSPKYLFRKEGQNVTLSCEQNLNHDAMYWYRQDPGQGLRLIYYSQIVNDFQKGDIAEGYSVSREKKESFPLTVTSAQKNPTAFYLCASSISGGRFYNEQFFGPGTRLTVL.

This clonotype was found a few times. The genes are TRBV6-1 and TRBJ1-4, with D tentatively TRBD1 (5 bases). Germline values: CDR1 MNHNS, CDR2 SASEGT. Trimming left V 6 bases short and J 7 bases short, with 18 bases between. The CDR3 loop spans 15 amino acids. The CDR3 spells CASRRGGTKLEKLFF. Written as DNA, the CDR3 is TGTGCCAGCAGGCGAGGAGGGACCAAACTTGAAAAACTGTTTTTT.

This clonotype was seen at least ten times. The rearrangement links TRBV7-2 to TRBJ2-3; 11 bases line up with TRBD2. The J segment lost 2 bases and the V segment lost 8 bases, leaving 9 bases of the junction unmatched. Germline V CDR1 and CDR2: SGHTA, FQGNSA. There are 16 residues in the CDR3. The CDR3 region has the DNA TGTGCCAGCCAATTAGCGGGGGGGGGGGCCACAGATACGCAGTATTTT. It translates to CASQLAGGGATDTQYF.

With respect to this clonotype: A read error may be the cause here, since a much bigger clone is one base away. The V gene is TRBV3-1, the J gene TRBJ2-5, with 7 bases aligning to TRBD2. Germline V lookup: CDR1 LGHDT, CDR2 YNNKEL (reference sequence). CDR3 length equals 14 residues. The CDR3 sequence: CASSQSSGQETQHF. CDR3 coding DNA: TGTGCCAGCAGCCAATCTAGCGGACAAGAGACCCAGCACTTC.

There are a few counts of this clonotype. The chain uses TRBV7-2 and TRBJ2-3; a possible D gene is TRBD1 (6 bases). Germline CDR1 is SGHTA and CDR2 is FQGNSA. V shed 3 bases and J shed 7 bases, with 14 bases lying between them. CDR3 size: 14 residues. The CDR3 DNA reads TGTGCCAGCAGCTTCTGGGACACCGGATATACGCAGTATTTT. Encoded protein: CASSFWDTGYTQYF.